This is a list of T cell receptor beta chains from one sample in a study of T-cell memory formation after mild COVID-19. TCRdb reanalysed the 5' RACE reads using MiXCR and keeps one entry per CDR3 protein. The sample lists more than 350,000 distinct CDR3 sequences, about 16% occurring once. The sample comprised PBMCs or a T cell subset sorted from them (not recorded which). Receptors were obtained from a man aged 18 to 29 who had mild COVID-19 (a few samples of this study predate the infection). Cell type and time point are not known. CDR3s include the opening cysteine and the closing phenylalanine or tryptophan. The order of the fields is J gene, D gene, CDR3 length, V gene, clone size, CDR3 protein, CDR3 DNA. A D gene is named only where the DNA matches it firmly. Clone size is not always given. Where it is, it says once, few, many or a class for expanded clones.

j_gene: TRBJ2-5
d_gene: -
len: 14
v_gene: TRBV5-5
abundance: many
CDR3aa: CASSLEGLQETQYF
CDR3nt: TGTGCCAGCAGCTTGGAAGGTCTGCAGGAGACCCAGTACTTC

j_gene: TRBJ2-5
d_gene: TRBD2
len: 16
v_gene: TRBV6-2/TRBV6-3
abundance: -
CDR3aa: CASNGGGLEYQETQYF
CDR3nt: TGTGCCAGCAATGGCGGGGGGCTTGAGTACCAAGAGACCCAGTACTTC

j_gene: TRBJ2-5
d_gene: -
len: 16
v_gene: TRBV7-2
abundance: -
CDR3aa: CASSLGRTPLAKTQYF
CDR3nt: TGTGCCAGCAGCTTAGGTCGGACACCCCTGGCGAAGACCCAGTACTTC

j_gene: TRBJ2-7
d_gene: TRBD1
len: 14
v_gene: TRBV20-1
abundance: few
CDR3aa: CSARLDRGRYEQYF
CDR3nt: TGCAGTGCTAGATTAGACAGGGGACGCTACGAGCAGTACTTC

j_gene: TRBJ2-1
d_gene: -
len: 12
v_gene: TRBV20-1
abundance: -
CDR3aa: CSVRRADNEQFF
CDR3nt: TGCAGTGTCCGACGAGCCGACAATGAGCAGTTCTTC

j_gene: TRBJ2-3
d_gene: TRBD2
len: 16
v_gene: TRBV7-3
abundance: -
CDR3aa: CASSSWGGGNTDTQYF
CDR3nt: TGTGCCAGCAGCTCTTGGGGCGGGGGGAACACAGATACGCAGTATTTT

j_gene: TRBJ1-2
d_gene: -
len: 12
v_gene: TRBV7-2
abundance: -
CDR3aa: CASSSTNYGYTF
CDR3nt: TGTGCCAGCAGCTCCACCAACTATGGCTACACCTTC

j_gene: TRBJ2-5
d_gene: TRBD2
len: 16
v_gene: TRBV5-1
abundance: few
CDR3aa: CASSRTSGGREETQYF
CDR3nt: TGCGCCAGCAGCCGGACTAGCGGGGGCAGGGAAGAGACCCAGTACTTC

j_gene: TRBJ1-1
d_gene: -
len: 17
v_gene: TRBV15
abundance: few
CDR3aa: CATSRELVRQGGTEAFF
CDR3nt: TGTGCCACCAGCAGAGAATTAGTCCGACAAGGGGGCACTGAAGCTTTCTTT

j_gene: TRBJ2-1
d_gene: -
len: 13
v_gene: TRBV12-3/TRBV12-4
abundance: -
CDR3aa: CASSSSDKREQFF
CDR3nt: TGTGCCAGCAGTTCGTCCGATAAGCGTGAGCAGTTCTTC

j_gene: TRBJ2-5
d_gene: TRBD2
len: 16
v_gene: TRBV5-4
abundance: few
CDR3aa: CASSRQTSGAGETQYF
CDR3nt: TGTGCCAGCAGCCGACAGACTAGCGGGGCCGGAGAGACCCAGTACTTC

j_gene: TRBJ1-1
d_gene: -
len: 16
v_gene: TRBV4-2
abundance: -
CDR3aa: CASSQVEGRGNTEAFF
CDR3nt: TGTGCCAGCAGCCAAGTGGAGGGGCGAGGAAACACTGAAGCTTTCTTT

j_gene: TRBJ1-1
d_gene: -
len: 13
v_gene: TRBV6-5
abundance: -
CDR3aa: CASRFGYATEAFF
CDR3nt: TGTGCCAGCAGGTTTGGCTATGCCACTGAAGCTTTCTTT

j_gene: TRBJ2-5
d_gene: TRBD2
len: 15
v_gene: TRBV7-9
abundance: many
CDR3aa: CASSPLRGGLETQYF
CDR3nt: TGTGCCAGCAGCCCGTTGCGGGGGGGCCTAGAGACCCAGTACTTC

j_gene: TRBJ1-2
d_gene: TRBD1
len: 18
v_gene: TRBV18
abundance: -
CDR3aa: CASSRTGSETGNLNGYTF
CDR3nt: TGTGCCAGCTCACGCACCGGGTCCGAGACAGGGAACCTGAATGGCTACACCTTC

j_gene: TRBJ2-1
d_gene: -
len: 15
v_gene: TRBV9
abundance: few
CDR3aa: CASNLALSGRNEQFF
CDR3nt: TGTGCCAGCAACTTGGCTTTGTCGGGTAGGAATGAGCAGTTCTTC

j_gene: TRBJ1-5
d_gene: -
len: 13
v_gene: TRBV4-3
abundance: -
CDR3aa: CASSRRGDQPQHF
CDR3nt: TGCGCCAGCAGCCGGCGGGGGGATCAGCCCCAGCATTTT

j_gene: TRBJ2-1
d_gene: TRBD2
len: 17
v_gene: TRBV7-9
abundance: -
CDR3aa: CASSPRTSGSSYNEQFF
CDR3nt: TGTGCCAGCAGCCCCCGGACTAGCGGTTCCTCCTACAATGAGCAGTTCTTC

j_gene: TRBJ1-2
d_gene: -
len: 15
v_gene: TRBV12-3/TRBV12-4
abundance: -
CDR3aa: CASSLRAQGPYGYTF
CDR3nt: TGTGCCAGCAGTTTAAGGGCGCAGGGACCCTATGGCTACACCTTC

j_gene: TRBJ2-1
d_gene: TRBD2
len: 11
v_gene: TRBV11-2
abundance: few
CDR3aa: CASSTPGLQFF
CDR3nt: TGTGCCAGCAGCACACCGGGACTACAGTTCTTC

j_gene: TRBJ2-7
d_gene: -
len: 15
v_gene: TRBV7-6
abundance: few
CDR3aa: CASSLRRDTHYEQYF
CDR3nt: TGTGCCAGCAGCTTACGCCGGGACACCCACTACGAGCAGTACTTC

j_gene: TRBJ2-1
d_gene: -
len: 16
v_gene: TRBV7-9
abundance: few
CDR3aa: CASSLPRHPLYNEQFF
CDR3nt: TGTGCCAGCAGCTTACCCCGCCACCCCCTCTACAATGAGCAGTTCTTC

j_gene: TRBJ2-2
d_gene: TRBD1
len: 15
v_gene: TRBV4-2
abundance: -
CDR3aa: CASSQPTGRYGELFF
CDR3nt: TGTGCCAGCAGCCAGCCGACAGGGCGGTATGGGGAGCTGTTTTTT

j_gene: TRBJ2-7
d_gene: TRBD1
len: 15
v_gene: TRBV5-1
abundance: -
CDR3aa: CASSSYPGQGEEQYF
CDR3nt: TGCGCCAGCAGCTCGTACCCGGGACAGGGTGAAGAGCAGTACTTC

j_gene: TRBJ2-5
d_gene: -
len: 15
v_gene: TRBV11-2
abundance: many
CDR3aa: CASSLIGGEQETQYF
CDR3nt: TGTGCCAGCAGCTTAATTGGCGGTGAGCAAGAGACCCAGTACTTC

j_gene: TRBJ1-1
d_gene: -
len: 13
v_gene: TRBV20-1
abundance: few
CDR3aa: CSASRGSNTEAFF
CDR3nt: TGCAGTGCTAGCCGGGGATCAAACACTGAAGCTTTCTTT

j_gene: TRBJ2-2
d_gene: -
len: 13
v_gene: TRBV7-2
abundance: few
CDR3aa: CASSFVRNGELFF
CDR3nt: TGTGCCAGCAGCTTTGTGCGGAACGGGGAGCTGTTTTTT

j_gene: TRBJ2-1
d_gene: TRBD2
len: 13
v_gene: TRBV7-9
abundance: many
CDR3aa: CASRGSGKDEQFF
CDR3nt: TGTGCCAGCAGGGGTAGCGGGAAGGATGAGCAGTTCTTC

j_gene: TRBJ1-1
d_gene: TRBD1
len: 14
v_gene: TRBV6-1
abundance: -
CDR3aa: CASTGRGTGSEAFF
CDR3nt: TGTGCCAGCACCGGACGTGGGACAGGCAGTGAAGCTTTCTTT

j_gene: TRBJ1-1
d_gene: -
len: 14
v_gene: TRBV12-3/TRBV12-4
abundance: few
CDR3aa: CASRKDGLNTEAFF
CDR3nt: TGTGCCAGCAGGAAGGACGGACTGAACACTGAAGCTTTCTTT

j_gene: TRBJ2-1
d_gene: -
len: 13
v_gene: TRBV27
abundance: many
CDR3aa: CASSLFSYNEQFF
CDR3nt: TGTGCCAGCAGTTTATTCTCCTACAATGAGCAGTTCTTC

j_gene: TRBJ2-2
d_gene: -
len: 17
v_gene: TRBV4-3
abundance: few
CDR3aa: CASSQDFGGGHTGELFF
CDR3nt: TGCGCCAGCAGCCAAGATTTCGGAGGGGGCCACACCGGGGAGCTGTTTTTT

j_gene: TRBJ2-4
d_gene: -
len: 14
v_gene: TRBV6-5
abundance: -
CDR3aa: CASTSGLAKNIQYF
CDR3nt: TGTGCCAGCACCAGCGGACTAGCCAAAAACATTCAGTACTTC

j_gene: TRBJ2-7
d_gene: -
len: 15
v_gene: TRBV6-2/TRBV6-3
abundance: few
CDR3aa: CASSPAFGGPYEQYF
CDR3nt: TGTGCCAGCAGTCCGGCCTTCGGGGGCCCCTACGAGCAGTACTTC

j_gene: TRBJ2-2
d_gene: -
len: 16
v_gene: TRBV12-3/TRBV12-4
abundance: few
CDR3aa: CASSPWTREDTGELFF
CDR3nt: TGTGCCAGCAGTCCCTGGACGAGGGAGGACACCGGGGAGCTGTTTTTT

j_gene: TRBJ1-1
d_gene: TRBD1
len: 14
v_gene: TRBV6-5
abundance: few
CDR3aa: CASSTQGVIAEAFF
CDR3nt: TGTGCCAGCAGTACCCAGGGGGTGATCGCTGAAGCTTTCTTT

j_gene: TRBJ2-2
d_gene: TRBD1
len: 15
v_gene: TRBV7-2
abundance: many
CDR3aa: CASSRQGANTGELFF
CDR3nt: TGTGCCAGCAGCCGACAGGGGGCGAACACCGGGGAGCTGTTTTTT

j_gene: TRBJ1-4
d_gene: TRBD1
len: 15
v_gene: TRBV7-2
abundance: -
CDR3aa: CASSPPGTGVGKLFF
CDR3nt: TGTGCCAGCAGCCCCCCGGGGACAGGGGTGGGAAAACTGTTTTTT

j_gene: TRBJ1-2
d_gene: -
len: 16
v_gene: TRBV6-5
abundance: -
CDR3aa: CASSYSMVGGTYGYTF
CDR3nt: TGTGCCAGCAGTTACTCGATGGTAGGGGGAACCTATGGCTACACCTTC

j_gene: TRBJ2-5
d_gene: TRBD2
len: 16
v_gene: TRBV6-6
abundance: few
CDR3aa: CASSYRLAGAQETQYF
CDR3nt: TGTGCCAGCAGTTACAGGCTAGCGGGGGCCCAAGAGACCCAGTACTTC

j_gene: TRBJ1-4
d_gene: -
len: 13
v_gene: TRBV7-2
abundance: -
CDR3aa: CASMEKLNEKLFF
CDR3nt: TGTGCCAGCATGGAGAAACTTAATGAAAAACTGTTTTTT

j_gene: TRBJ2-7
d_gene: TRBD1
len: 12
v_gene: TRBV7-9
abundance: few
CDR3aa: CASSAGTDEQYF
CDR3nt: TGTGCCAGCAGCGCTGGGACAGACGAGCAGTACTTC

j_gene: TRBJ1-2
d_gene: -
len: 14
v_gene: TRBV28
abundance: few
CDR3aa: CASSPPAGENGYTF
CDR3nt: TGTGCCAGCAGCCCCCCTGCAGGGGAGAATGGCTACACCTTC

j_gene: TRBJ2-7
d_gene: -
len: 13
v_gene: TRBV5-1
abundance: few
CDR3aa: CASTAGPSYEQYF
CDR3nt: TGCGCCAGCACGGCGGGACCGAGCTACGAGCAGTACTTC

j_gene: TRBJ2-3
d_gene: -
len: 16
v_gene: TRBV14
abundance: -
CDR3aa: CASSPIRGRTRDTQYF
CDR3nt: TGTGCCAGCAGCCCCATCCGGGGCCGAACAAGGGATACGCAGTATTTT

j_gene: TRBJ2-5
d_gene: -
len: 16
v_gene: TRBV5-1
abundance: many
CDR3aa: CASSLAETSLQETQYF
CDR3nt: TGCGCCAGCAGCTTGGCCGAAACTAGTCTCCAAGAGACCCAGTACTTC

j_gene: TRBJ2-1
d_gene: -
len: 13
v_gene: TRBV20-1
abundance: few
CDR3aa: CSAPTTRVHEQFF
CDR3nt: TGCAGTGCTCCAACTACCAGGGTCCATGAGCAGTTCTTC

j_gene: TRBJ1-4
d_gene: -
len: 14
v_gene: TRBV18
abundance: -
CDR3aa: CASSLRLDNEKLFF
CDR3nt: TGTGCCAGCTCACTAAGACTGGATAATGAAAAACTGTTTTTT

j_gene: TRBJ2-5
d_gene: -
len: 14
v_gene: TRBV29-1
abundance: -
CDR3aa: CSATPGPKGETQYF
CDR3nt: TGCAGCGCCACTCCGGGACCAAAAGGAGAGACCCAGTACTTC

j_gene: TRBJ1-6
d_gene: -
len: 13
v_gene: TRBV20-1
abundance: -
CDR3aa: CSAQGIPGSPLHF
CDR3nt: TGCAGTGCCCAGGGGATTCCGGGTTCACCCCTCCACTTT

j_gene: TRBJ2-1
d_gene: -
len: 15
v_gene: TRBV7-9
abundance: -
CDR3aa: CASSLLSVIYNEQFF
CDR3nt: TGTGCCAGCAGCTTACTTAGCGTAATCTACAATGAGCAGTTCTTC

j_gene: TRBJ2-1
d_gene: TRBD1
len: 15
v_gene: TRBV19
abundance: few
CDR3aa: CASIRTGVGFNEQFF
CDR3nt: TGTGCCAGTATCAGGACAGGGGTGGGTTTCAATGAGCAGTTCTTC

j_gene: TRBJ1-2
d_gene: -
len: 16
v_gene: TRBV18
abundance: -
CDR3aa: CASSPTDSPRGYGYTF
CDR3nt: TGTGCCAGCTCACCGACGGACAGTCCCCGAGGCTATGGCTACACCTTC

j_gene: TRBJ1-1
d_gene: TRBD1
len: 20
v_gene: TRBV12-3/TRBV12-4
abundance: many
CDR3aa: CASSFLRGGTGDLVNTEAFF
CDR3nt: TGTGCCAGCAGTTTTCTTAGGGGCGGGACAGGGGATCTCGTGAACACTGAAGCTTTCTTT

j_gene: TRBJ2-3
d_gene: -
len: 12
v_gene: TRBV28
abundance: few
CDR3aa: CASSSASGTQYF
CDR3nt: TGTGCCAGCAGTTCAGCCAGCGGAACGCAGTATTTT

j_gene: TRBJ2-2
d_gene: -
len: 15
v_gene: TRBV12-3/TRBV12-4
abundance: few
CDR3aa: CASTLLATTTGELFF
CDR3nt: TGTGCCAGCACCCTGTTGGCCACTACCACCGGGGAGCTGTTTTTT

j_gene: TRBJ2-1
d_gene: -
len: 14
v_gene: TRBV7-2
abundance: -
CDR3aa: CASSSPGGYNEQFF
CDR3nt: TGTGCCAGCAGTTCGCCGGGTGGGTACAATGAGCAGTTCTTC

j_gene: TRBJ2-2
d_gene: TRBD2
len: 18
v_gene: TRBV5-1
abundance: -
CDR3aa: CASSYLSGGKVITGELFF
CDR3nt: TGCGCCAGCAGCTACCTGAGCGGGGGGAAGGTAATCACCGGGGAGCTGTTTTTT

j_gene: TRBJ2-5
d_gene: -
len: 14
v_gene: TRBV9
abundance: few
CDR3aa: CASSVDPRKETQYF
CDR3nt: TGTGCCAGCAGCGTAGACCCACGGAAAGAGACCCAGTACTTC